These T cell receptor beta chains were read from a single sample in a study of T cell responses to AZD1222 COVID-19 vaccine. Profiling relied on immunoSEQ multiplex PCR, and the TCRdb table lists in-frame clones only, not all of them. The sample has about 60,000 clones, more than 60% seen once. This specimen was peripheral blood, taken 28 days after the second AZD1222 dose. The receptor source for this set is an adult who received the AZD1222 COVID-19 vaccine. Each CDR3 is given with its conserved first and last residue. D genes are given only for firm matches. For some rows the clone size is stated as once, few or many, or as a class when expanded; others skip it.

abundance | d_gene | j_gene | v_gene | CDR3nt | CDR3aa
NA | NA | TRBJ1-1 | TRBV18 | TGTGCCAGCTCACAGACGCCGGTGAACACTGAAGCTTTCTTT | CASSQTPVNTEAFF
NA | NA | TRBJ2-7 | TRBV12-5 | TGTGCTAGTGGTCCCGAGGGCAGGCGCTACGAGCAGTACTTC | CASGPEGRRYEQYF
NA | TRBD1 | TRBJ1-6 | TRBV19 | TGTGCCACCCGACAGGGCCCAGTTTCGCCCCTCCACTTT | CATRQGPVSPLHF
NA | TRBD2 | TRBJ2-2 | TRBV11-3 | TGTGCCAGCAGCCCTAGCGGGGGGCCGGGCGGGGAGCTGTTTTTT | CASSPSGGPGGELFF
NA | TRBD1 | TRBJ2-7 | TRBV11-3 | TGTGCCAGCAGCCTCGACGGACAGGGGGCAAACTACGAGCAGTACTTC | CASSLDGQGANYEQYF
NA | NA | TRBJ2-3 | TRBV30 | TGTGCCTGGAGTCCGCGACAGCTCACAGATACGCAGTATTTT | CAWSPRQLTDTQYF
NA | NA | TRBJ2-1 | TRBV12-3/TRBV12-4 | TGTGCCAGCAGTTTATTCGGACGCGAGCAGTTCTTC | CASSLFGREQFF
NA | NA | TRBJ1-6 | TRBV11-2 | TGTGCCAGCAGCTTCACCCTCAGGGCGGGGACCGGGTCTTCACCCCTCCACTTT | CASSFTLRAGTGSSPLHF
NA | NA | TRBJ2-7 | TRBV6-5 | TGTGCCAGCAGTTTGCCAGGGCGACCCTACGAGCAGTACTTC | CASSLPGRPYEQYF
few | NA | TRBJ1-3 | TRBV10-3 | TGTGCCATCAGTGACCAGGGGAGGTCTGGAAACACCATATATTTT | CAISDQGRSGNTIYF
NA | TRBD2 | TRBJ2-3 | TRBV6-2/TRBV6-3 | TGTGCCAGCAGTTCCCACGGAGCGGGGGGGCGGGATACGCAGTATTTT | CASSSHGAGGRDTQYF
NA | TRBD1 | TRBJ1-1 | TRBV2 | TGTGCCAGCAGTGGACAGGGCAGCATGAACACTGAAGCTTTCTTT | CASSGQGSMNTEAFF
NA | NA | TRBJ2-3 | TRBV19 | TGTGCCAGTAGAAACCGGGACTCTAGCACAGATACGCAGTATTTT | CASRNRDSSTDTQYF
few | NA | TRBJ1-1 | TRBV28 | TGTGCCAGCAGTGGCCCGGGACTGAGTAGGAACACTGAAGCTTTCTTT | CASSGPGLSRNTEAFF
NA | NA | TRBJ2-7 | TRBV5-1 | TGCGCCAGCAGCTTGGATCCGAGCTCCTACGAGCAGTACTTC | CASSLDPSSYEQYF
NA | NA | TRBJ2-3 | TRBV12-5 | TGTGCTAGTGGTTCAGGGGATTATTCGGATACGCAGTATTTT | CASGSGDYSDTQYF
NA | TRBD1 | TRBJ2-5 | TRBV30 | TGTGCCTGGAGTGTAGGGACAGGGGGCTATGAGACCCAGTACTTC | CAWSVGTGGYETQYF
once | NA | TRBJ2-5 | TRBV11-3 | TGTGCCAGCAGCTCTTACCTAGGGCAGGTGTACCAAGAGACCCAGTACTTC | CASSSYLGQVYQETQYF
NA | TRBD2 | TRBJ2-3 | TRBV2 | TGTGCCAGCAGTGAACTAGCGGGAGGGGCAGATACGCAGTATTTT | CASSELAGGADTQYF
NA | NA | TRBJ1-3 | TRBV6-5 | TGTGCCAGCAGTCCAGCTATCTCTGGAAACACCATATATTTT | CASSPAISGNTIYF
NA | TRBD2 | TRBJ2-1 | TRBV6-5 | TGTGCCAGCAGTTATGCGGGGGGCGATCTACAAAGTGAGCAGTTCTTC | CASSYAGGDLQSEQFF
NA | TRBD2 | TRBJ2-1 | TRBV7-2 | TGTGCCAGCAGCGTGGCCGGGACTAGCAATGAGCAGTTCTTC | CASSVAGTSNEQFF
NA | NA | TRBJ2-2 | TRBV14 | TGTGCCAGCAGCCAAGGAACAGGGTTCGGGGAGCTGTTTTTT | CASSQGTGFGELFF
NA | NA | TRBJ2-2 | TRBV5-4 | TGTGCCAGCAGCTTTGACTGGGGAAAGGCTGAGCTGTTTTTT | CASSFDWGKAELFF
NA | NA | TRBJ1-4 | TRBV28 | TGTGCCAGCAGTTTGCAGGGTGAAAAACTGTTTTTT | CASSLQGEKLFF
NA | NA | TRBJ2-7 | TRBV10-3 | TGTGCCATCCGACCTTGGGGGGCCACCTACGAGCAGTACTTC | CAIRPWGATYEQYF
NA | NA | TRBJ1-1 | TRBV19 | TGTGCCAGTAGTATAGACGGGAACACTGAAGCTTTCTTT | CASSIDGNTEAFF
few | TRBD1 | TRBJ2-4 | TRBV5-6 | TGTGCCAGCAGCGGAGGAAAGGGACAGACAGTACTAGCCAAAAACATTCAGTACTTC | CASSGGKGQTVLAKNIQYF
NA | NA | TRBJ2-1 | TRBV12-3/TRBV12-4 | TGTGCCAGCCAAGTGGGATACAGTGAGCAGTTCTTC | CASQVGYSEQFF
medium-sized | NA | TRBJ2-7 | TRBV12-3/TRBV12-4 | TGTGCCAGCAGTTTGGGACTCTACGAGCAGTACTTC | CASSLGLYEQYF
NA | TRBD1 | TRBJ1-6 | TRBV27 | TGTGCCCCCCATACGTCAGGGGACAGCTCCTATAATTCACCCCTCCACTTT | CAPHTSGDSSYNSPLHF
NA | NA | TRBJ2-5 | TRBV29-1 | TGCAGCGTTGGGGCGAACGATCGAGAGACCCAGTACTTC | CSVGANDRETQYF
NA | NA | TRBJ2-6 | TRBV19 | TGTGCCAGTAGTGAGGGGGGCTCTGGGGCCAACGTCCTGACTTTC | CASSEGGSGANVLTF
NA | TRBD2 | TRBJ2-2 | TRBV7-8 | TGTGCCAGCAGCGCTTATGCGGGGGGCCATATCGGGGAGCTGTTTTTT | CASSAYAGGHIGELFF
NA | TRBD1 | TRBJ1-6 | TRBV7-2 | TGTGCCAGCAGCTTACTCCGGGACAGGGGTGCACCCCTCCACTTT | CASSLLRDRGAPLHF
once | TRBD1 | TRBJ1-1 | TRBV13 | TGTGCCAGCAGCTTAGGAACTATACAGGGGGCGACTGAAGCTTTCTTT | CASSLGTIQGATEAFF
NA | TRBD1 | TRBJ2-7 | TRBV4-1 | TGCGCCAGCAGCCAGGGTCTGACAGGGGTTGGCTACGAGCAGTACTTC | CASSQGLTGVGYEQYF
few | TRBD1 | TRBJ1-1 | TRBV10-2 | TGCGCCAGCAGTGACCGACAGGGGGGGAGAACTGAAGCTTTCTTT | CASSDRQGGRTEAFF
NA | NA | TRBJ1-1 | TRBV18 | TGTGCCAGCTCGCGAACGGGGAACACTGAAGCTTTCTTT | CASSRTGNTEAFF
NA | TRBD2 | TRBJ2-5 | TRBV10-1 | TGCGCCAGCAGCGAGACTAGCGGGGGTGCGGAGACCCAGTACTTC | CASSETSGGAETQYF
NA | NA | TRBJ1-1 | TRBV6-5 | TGTGCCAGCAGTCCCACCACCGGGTTAAACACTGAAGCTTTCTTT | CASSPTTGLNTEAFF
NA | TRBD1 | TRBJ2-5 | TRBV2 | TGTGCCAGCAGTGAAGGACAGGGAAGGGGGACCCAGTACTTC | CASSEGQGRGTQYF
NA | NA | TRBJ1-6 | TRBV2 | TGTGCCAGCAGTGAAGGACGGACTCGTCCGAAATCTTATAATTCACCCCTCCACTTT | CASSEGRTRPKSYNSPLHF
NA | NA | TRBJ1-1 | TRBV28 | TGTGCCAGCAGTTTGCAGGGATTCAACACTGAAGCTTTCTTT | CASSLQGFNTEAFF
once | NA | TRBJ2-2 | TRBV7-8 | TGTGCCAGCAGCTTAGGATGGGTGTCCGGGGAGCTGTTTTTT | CASSLGWVSGELFF
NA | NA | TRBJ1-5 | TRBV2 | TGTGCCAGCAGTGAAAGCGGGGGAGAGAGCAATCAGCCCCAGCATTTT | CASSESGGESNQPQHF
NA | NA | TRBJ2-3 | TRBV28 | TGTGCCAGCAGCCCTAGGCTAGGACGTAGCACAGATACGCAGTATTTT | CASSPRLGRSTDTQYF
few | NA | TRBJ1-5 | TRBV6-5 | TGTGCCAGCAGAGTGACGGGGGCTCCCAATCAGCCCCAGCATTTT | CASRVTGAPNQPQHF
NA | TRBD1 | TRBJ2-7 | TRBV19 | TGTGCCAGTAGTAGCCCCGGGACAGGGGTCTACGAGCAGTACTTC | CASSSPGTGVYEQYF
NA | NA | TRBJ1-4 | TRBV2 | TGTGCCAGCAGTGAATCGGGGAATGAAAAACTGTTTTTT | CASSESGNEKLFF
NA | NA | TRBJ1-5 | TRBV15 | TGTGCCACCAGGGGGGATAGCAATCAGCCCCAGCATTTT | CATRGDSNQPQHF
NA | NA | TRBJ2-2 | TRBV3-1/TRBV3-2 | TGTGCCAGCGGGGTATCCGGGGAGCTGTTTTTT | CASGVSGELFF
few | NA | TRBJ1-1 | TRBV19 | TGTGCCAGTAAGTATCCTGGCAGGGGAACTGAAGCTTTCTTT | CASKYPGRGTEAFF